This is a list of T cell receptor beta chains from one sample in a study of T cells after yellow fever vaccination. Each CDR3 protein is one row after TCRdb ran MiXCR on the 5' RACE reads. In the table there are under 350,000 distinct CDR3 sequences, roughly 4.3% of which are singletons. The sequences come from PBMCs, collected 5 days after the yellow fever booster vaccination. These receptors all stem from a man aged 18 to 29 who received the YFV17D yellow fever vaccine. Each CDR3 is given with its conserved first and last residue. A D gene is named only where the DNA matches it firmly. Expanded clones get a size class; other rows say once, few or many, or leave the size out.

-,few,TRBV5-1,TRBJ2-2,CASSLRLDDLPGELFF,TGCGCCAGCAGCTTGAGACTCGATGACCTGCCCGGGGAGCTGTTTTTT
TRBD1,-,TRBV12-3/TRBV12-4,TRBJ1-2,CASTGGSRYGYTF,TGTGCCAGTACAGGGGGCTCTAGATATGGCTACACCTTC
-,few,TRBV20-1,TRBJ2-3,CSARLQGSSTDTQYF,TGCAGTGCCAGGTTGCAGGGCTCTAGCACAGATACGCAGTATTTT
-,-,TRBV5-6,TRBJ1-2,CASSLVVGASYGYTF,TGTGCCAGCAGCTTGGTCGTGGGAGCCTCCTATGGCTACACCTTC
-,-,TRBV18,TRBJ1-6,CASSPTNSNSPLHF,TGTGCCAGCTCACCAACTAACAGTAATTCACCCCTCCACTTT
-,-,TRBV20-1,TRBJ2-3,CSAREGGSTDTQYF,TGCAGTGCTAGGGAGGGGGGCAGCACAGATACGCAGTATTTT
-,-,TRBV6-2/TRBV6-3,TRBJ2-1,CASSYPDLLDEQFF,TGTGCCAGCAGTTACCCGGACTTGTTGGATGAGCAGTTCTTC
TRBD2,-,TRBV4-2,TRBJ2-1,CASSQVVAGGSYNEQFF,TGTGCCAGCAGCCAAGTTGTAGCGGGGGGGTCCTACAATGAGCAGTTCTTC
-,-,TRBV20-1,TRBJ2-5,CSARDGRTQETQYF,TGCAGTGCTAGAGACGGGCGGACCCAAGAGACCCAGTACTTC
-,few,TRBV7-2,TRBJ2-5,CASSFRQPLETQYF,TGTGCCAGCAGCTTCAGGCAACCCCTTGAGACCCAGTACTTC
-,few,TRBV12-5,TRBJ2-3,CASGRGGTDTQYF,TGTGCTAGTGGCCGCGGAGGCACAGATACGCAGTATTTT
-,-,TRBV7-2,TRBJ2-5,CASTVVGGAGETQYF,TGTGCCAGCACCGTTGTAGGCGGGGCGGGGGAGACCCAGTACTTC
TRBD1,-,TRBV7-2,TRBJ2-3,CASSPRGQGLTDTQYF,TGTGCCAGCAGCCCTAGGGGACAGGGGCTCACAGATACGCAGTATTTT
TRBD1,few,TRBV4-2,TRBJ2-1,CASSQRPTGEAYNEQFF,TGTGCCAGCAGTCAAAGACCGACAGGGGAGGCCTACAATGAGCAGTTCTTC
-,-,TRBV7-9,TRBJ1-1,CASSDGVNGNTEAFF,TGTGCCAGCAGTGATGGAGTCAATGGGAACACTGAAGCTTTCTTT
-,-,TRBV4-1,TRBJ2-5,CASSQADLAGTQYF,TGCGCCAGCAGCCAAGCGGATCTTGCGGGGACCCAGTACTTC
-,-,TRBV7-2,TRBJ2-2,CASSSHPVGGELFF,TGTGCCAGCAGCTCCCACCCCGTCGGCGGGGAGCTGTTTTTT
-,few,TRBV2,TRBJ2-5,CASSDASERQETQYF,TGTGCCAGCAGTGATGCAAGCGAGAGGCAAGAGACCCAGTACTTC
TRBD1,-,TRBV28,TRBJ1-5,CASIYRTGVSQPQHF,TGTGCCAGCATCTATAGGACAGGGGTGAGTCAGCCCCAGCATTTT
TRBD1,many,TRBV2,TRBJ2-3,CANRQGYTQYF,TGTGCCAACCGACAGGGTTATACGCAGTATTTT
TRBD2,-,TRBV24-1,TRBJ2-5,CATSDRAGGPKETQYF,TGTGCCACCAGTGATCGTGCGGGGGGCCCGAAAGAGACCCAGTACTTC
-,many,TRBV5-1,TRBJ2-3,CASSKQGTGTDTQYF,TGCGCCAGCAGCAAACAGGGTACGGGGACAGATACGCAGTATTTT
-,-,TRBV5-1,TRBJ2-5,CASSLAFRSQETQYF,TGCGCCAGCAGCTTGGCTTTCCGCAGCCAAGAGACCCAGTACTTC
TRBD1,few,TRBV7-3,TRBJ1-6,CASSLMGQGSSPLHF,TGTGCCAGCAGCCTCATGGGACAGGGGAGTTCACCCCTCCACTTT
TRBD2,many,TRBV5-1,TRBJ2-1,CASSLAGTSGDNEQFF,TGCGCCAGCAGCTTGGCTGGGACTAGCGGGGACAATGAGCAGTTCTTC
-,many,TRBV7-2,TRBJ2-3,CASSLVHTTDTQYF,TGTGCCAGCAGCTTAGTACATACCACAGATACGCAGTATTTT
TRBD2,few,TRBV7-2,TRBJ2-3,CASSMTSGGAVDTQYF,TGTGCCAGCAGCATGACTAGCGGGGGGGCAGTAGATACGCAGTATTTT
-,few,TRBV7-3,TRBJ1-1,CASSLKADRNTEAFF,TGTGCCAGCAGCTTAAAAGCCGACAGGAACACTGAAGCTTTCTTT
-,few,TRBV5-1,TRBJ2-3,CASSERDYTQYF,TGCGCCAGCAGCGAAAGGGACTATACGCAGTATTTT
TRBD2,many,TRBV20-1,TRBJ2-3,CSARDEAGTTDTQYF,TGCAGTGCTAGAGATGAAGCGGGGACCACAGATACGCAGTATTTT
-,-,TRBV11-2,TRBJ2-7,CASSTTSVGEQYF,TGTGCCAGCAGCACCACCTCCGTGGGCGAGCAGTACTTC
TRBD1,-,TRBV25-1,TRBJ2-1,CASSRQGAFNEQFF,TGTGCCAGCAGTAGACAGGGGGCATTCAATGAGCAGTTCTTC
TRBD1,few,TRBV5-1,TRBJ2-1,CASSLEGTGGNEQFF,TGCGCCAGCAGCTTGGAAGGGACAGGGGGTAATGAGCAGTTCTTC
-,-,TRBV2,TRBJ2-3,CASRPETDTQYF,TGTGCCAGCCGGCCTGAGACCGATACGCAGTATTTT
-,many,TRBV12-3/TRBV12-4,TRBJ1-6,CASSLERNSPLHF,TGTGCCAGCAGTTTAGAAAGGAATTCACCCCTCCACTTT
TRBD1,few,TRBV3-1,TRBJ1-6,CASSQGGGHNSPLHF,TGTGCCAGCAGCCAAGGAGGGGGCCACAATTCACCCCTCCACTTT
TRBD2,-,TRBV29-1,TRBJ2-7,CSVAWRGIAYEQYF,TGCAGCGTGGCGTGGCGGGGGATCGCCTACGAGCAGTACTTC
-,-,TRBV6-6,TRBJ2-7,CASSPDRPYEQYF,TGTGCCAGCAGTCCCGACCGCCCCTACGAGCAGTACTTC
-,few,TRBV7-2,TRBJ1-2,CASSAGAAANIVYGYTF,TGTGCCAGCTCGGCGGGTGCGGCGGCGAATATCGTCTATGGCTACACCTTC
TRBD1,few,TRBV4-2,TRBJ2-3,CASSQETGTDTQYF,TGTGCCAGCAGCCAAGAGACAGGGACAGATACGCAGTATTTT
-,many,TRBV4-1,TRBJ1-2,CASSQQGYGYTF,TGCGCCAGCAGCCAACAGGGTTATGGCTACACCTTC
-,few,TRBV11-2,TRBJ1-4,CASSLFSGGPDEKLFF,TGTGCCAGCAGCTTATTTTCGGGCGGCCCTGATGAAAAACTGTTTTTT
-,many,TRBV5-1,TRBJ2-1,CASSRDTYNEQFF,TGCGCCAGCAGCAGGGACACCTACAATGAGCAGTTCTTC
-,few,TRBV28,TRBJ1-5,CASRSGVQPQHF,TGTGCCAGCAGGTCAGGGGTTCAGCCCCAGCATTTT
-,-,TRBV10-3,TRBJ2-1,CAISGQGGVQFF,TGTGCCATCAGTGGGCAGGGGGGTGTGCAGTTCTTC
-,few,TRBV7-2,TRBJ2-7,CASSLLQGQYF,TGTGCCAGCAGCTTACTACAGGGGCAGTACTTC